The T cell receptor beta chain described here comes from a study of T cells after yellow fever vaccination. Conversion of TCR transcripts into cDNA relied on 5'RACE template switching, which added a universal primer site and UMIs. TCRdb re-called the 5' RACE reads with MiXCR, one entry per CDR3 protein. The data show around 610,000 distinct CDR3 sequences, approximately 13% seen once. Deletions cut 3 bases from V and 0 bases from J, with 5 bases between. The CDR3 sequence is 13 residues long. From germline, CDR1 is DFQATT and CDR2 SNEGSKA (reference sequence). The chain recombines TRBV20-1 with TRBJ1-4; D remains ambiguous. Here the sequenced sample was PBMCs, taken on the day of the yellow fever booster vaccination. The source is a man aged 30 to 39 who received the YFV17D yellow fever vaccine. The CDR3, as DNA: TGCAGTGCTAGCGGCTCAACTAATGAAAAACTGTTTTTT. It yields the protein CSASGSTNEKLFF.